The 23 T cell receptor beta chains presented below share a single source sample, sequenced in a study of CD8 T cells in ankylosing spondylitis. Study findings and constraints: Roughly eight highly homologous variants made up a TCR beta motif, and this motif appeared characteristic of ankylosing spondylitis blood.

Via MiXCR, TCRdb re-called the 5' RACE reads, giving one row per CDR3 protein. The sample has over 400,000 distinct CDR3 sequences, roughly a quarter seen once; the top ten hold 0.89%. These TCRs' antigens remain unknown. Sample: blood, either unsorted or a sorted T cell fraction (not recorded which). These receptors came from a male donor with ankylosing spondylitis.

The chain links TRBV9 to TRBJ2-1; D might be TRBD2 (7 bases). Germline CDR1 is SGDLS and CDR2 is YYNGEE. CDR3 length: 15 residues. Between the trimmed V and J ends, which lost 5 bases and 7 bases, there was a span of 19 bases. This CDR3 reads CASRTEGGGLNEQFF. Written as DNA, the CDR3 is TGTGCCAGCAGGACTGAGGGGGGAGGGTTGAATGAGCAGTTCTTC.

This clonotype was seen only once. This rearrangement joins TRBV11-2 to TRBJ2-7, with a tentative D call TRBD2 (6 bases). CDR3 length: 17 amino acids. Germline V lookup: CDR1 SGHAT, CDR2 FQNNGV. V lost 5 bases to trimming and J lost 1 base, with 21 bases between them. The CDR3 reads CASSPALSGDVSYEQYF. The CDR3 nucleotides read TGTGCCAGCAGCCCCGCCTTATCGGGGGACGTTTCCTACGAGCAGTACTTC.

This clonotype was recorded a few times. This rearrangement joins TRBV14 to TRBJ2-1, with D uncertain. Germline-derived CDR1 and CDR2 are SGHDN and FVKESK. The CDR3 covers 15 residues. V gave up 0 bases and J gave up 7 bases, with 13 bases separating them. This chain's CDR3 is CASSQEVGYRNEQFF. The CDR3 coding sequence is TGTGCCAGCAGCCAAGAGGTCGGCTATCGAAATGAGCAGTTCTTC.

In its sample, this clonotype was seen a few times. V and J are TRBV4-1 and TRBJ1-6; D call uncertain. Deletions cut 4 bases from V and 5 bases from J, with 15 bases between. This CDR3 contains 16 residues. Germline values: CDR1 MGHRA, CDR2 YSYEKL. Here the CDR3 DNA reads TGCGCCAGCAGCCCCAAACCATTCGAGGATAATTCACCCCTCCACTTT. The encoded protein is CASSPKPFEDNSPLHF.

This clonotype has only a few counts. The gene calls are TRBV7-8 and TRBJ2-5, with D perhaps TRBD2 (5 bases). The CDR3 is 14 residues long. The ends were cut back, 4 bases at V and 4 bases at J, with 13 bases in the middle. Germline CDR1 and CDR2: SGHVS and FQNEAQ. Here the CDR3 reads CASSSFRGLETQYF. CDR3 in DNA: TGTGCCAGCAGCTCTTTTCGGGGTTTAGAGACCCAGTACTTC.

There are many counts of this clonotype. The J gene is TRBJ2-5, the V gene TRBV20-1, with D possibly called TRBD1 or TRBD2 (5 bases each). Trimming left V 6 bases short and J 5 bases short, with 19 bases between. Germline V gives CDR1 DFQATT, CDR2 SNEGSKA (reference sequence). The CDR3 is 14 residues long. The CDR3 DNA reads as TGCAGTGCCCCTGGGGGATTGCGTGGGGAGACCCAGTACTTC. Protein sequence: CSAPGGLRGETQYF.

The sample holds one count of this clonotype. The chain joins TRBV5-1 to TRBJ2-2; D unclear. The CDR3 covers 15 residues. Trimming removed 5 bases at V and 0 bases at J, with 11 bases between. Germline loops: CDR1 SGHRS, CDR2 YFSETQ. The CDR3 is CASSQNSANTGELFF. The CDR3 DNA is TGCGCCAGCAGTCAGAACAGCGCGAACACCGGGGAGCTGTTTTTT.

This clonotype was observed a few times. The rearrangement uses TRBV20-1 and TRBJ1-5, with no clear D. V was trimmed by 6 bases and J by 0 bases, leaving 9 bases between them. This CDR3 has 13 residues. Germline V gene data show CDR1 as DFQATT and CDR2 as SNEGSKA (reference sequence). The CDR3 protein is CSAAPGSNQPQHF. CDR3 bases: TGCAGTGCCGCTCCGGGTAGCAATCAGCCCCAGCATTTT.

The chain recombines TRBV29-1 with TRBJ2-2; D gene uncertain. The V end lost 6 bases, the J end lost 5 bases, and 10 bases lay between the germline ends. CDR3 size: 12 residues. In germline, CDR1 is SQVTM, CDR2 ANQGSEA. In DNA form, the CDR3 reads TGCAGCGTCCAATGGTGGACCGGGGAGCTGTTTTTT. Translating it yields CSVQWWTGELFF.

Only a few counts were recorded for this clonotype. This chain's CDR3 is CASSLVSGGSGFTGELFF. DNA for the CDR3: TGTGCCAGCAGCTTGGTATCGGGTGGTAGCGGTTTTACCGGGGAGCTGTTTTTT. V gene TRBV5-5 combines with J gene TRBJ2-2; weak D call: TRBD2 (6 bases). This CDR3 has 18 amino acids. Germline V gene data show CDR1 as SGHKS and CDR2 as YYEKEE (reference sequence). V was pared by 0 bases and J by 5 bases, with 20 bases between.

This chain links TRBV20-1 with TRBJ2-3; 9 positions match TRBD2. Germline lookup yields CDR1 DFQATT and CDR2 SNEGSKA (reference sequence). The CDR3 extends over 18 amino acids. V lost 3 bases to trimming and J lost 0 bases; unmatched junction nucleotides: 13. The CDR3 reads CSARSTSGYTSSTDTQYF. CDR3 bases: TGCAGTGCTAGGTCTACTAGCGGGTATACCTCTAGCACAGATACGCAGTATTTT.

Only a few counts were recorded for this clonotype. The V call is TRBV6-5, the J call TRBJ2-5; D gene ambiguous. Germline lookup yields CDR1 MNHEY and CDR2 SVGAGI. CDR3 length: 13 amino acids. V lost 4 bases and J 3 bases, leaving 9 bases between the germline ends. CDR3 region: CASSLRSEETQYF. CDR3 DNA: TGTGCCAGCAGTTTAAGATCAGAAGAGACCCAGTACTTC.

The CDR3 loop is CASSFASGGKNTGELFF. CDR3 bases: TGCGCCAGCAGCTTCGCTAGCGGGGGGAAGAACACCGGGGAGCTGTTTTTT. The chain carries TRBV5-1 and TRBJ2-2, with TRBD2 matching over 11 bases. Germline values: CDR1 SGHRS, CDR2 YFSETQ. This CDR3 has 17 amino acids. The ends lost 2 bases at V and 1 base at J; junction bases unmatched: 4.

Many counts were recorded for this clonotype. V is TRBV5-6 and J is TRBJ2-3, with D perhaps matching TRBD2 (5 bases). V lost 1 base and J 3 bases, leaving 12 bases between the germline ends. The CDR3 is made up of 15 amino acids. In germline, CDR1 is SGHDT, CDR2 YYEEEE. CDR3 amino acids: CASSLQAGATDTQYF. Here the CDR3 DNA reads TGTGCCAGCAGCTTGCAGGCGGGTGCAACAGATACGCAGTATTTT.

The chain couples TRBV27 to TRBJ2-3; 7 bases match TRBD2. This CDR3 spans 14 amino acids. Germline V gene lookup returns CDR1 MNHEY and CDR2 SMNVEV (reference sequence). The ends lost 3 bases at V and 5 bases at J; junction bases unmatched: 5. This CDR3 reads CASSLLASGDTQYF. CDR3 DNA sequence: TGTGCCAGCAGTTTGTTGGCTAGCGGAGATACGCAGTATTTT.

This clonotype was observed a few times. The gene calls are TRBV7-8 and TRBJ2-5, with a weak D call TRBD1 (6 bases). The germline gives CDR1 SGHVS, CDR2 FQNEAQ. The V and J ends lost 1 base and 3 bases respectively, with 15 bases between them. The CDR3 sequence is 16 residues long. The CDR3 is CASSLGVLRQEETQYF. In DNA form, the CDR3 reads TGTGCCAGCAGCTTAGGCGTCCTTCGACAGGAAGAGACCCAGTACTTC.

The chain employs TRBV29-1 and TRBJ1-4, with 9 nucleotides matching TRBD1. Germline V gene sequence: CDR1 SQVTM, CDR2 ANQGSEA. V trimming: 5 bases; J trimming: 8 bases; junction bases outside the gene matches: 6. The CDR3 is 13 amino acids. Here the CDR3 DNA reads TGCAGCGTTCTGGACAGGGGCACCGAAAAACTGTTTTTT. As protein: CSVLDRGTEKLFF.

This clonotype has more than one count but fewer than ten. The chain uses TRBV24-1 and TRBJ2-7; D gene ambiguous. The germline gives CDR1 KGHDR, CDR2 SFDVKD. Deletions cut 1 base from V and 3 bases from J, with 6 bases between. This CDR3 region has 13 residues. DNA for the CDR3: TGTGCCACCAGTGATTTAATCGGCTACGAGCAGTACTTC. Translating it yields CATSDLIGYEQYF.

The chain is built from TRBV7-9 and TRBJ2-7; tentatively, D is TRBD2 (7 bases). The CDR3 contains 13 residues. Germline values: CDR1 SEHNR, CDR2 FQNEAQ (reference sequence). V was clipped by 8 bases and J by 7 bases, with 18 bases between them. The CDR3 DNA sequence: TGTGCCAGCTTCGAGGGGGAGGGGGATGAGCAGTACGTC. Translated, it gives CASFEGEGDEQYV.

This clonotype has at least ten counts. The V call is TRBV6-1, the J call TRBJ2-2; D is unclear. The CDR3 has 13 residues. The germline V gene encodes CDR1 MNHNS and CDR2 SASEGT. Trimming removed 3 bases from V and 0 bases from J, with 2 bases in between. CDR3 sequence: CASSDANTGELFF. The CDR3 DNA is TGTGCCAGCAGTGACGCGAACACCGGGGAGCTGTTTTTT.

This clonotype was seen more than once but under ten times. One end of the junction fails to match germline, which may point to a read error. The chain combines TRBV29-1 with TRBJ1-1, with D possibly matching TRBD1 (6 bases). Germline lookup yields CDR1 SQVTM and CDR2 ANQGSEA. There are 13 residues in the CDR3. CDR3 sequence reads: CSADRLVKTEAFF. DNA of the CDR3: TGCAGCGCTGACAGGCTTGTGAAGACTGAAGCTTTCTTT.

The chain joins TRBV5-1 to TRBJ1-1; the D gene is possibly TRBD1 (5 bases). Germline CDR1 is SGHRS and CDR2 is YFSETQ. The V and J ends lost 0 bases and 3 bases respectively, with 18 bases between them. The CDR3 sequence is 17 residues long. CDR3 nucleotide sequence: TGCGCCAGCAGCTTGGGGTCAGGGATTAAGTCTCACACTGAAGCTTTCTTT. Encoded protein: CASSLGSGIKSHTEAFF.

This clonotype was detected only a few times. The DNA for the CDR3 is TGTGCCAGCAGCTTAGACGCCTGGGCAGGGGGCGCCTCCTACAATGAGCAGTTCTTC. This sequence encodes CASSLDAWAGGASYNEQFF. The V and J genes are TRBV11-1 and TRBJ2-1; 8 bases are shared with TRBD1. Germline lookup yields CDR1 SGHAT and CDR2 FQDESV (reference sequence). The CDR3 sequence is 19 residues long. V was pared by 1 base and J by 0 bases, with 11 bases of the junction left unmatched.